The 2 T cell receptor beta chains in this list originate from one sample, sequenced in a study of blood T cell repertoires in COVID-19. Some clones are missing from TCRdb's copy, which holds only in-frame ones; the method was immunoSEQ multiplex PCR. The profile shows roughly 200,000 clones, nearly 90% of them singletons. Sequencing was performed on PBMCs or T cells enriched from blood (not recorded which). The receptors derive from a young woman with acute COVID-19.

The CDR3 sequence is CASSVEGRANSPLHF. The CDR3 DNA sequence: TGTGCCAGCAGCGTAGAGGGCAGGGCTAATTCACCCCTCCACTTT. The rearrangement links TRBV9 to TRBJ1-6; TRBD1 is a possible D gene (5 bases). Germline V CDR1 and CDR2: SGDLS, YYNGEE. The CDR3 is 15 residues long. Deletions cut 0 bases from V and 6 bases from J, with 10 bases between.

The V and J genes are TRBV6-5 and TRBJ1-1, with D possibly TRBD1 on 5 matching bases. Germline V CDR1 and CDR2: MNHEY, SVGAGI. The V end was cut by 7 bases, the J end by 5 bases, with 17 bases between. This CDR3 is built from 14 residues. The CDR3 nucleotides read TGTGCCAGCAAGTTATGGGGCAGAGCGACTGAAGCTTTCTTT. Its translation is CASKLWGRATEAFF.